The 6 T cell receptor beta chains presented below share a single source sample, sequenced in a study of blood T cell repertoires in COVID-19. Produced via immunoSEQ multiplex PCR; TCRdb's table is partial and in-frame only. The sample gives 150,000 to 200,000 clones, 65% to 85% of which show up once; under 3% is in the top ten. The source material was peripheral blood. The receptors here all came from an older woman with acute or convalescent COVID-19.

This chain links TRBV28 with TRBJ1-1, with TRBD1 as a possible D gene (6 bases). The CDR3 extends over 11 amino acids. Germline V lookup: CDR1 MDHEN, CDR2 SYDVKM. The V and J ends lost 2 bases and 9 bases respectively, with 7 bases between them. The CDR3 region has the DNA TGTGCCAGCAGTTTAAGGGGGAAAGCTTTCTTT. Its translation is CASSLRGKAFF. Drawing the rest from reference TRBV28 and TRBJ1-1, the complete variable domain is DVKVTQSSRYLVKRTGEKVFLECVQDMDHENMFWYRQDPGLGLRLIYFSYDVKMKEKGDIPEGYSVSREKKERFSLILESASTNQTSMYLCASSLRGKAFFGQGTRLTVV.

This chain uses TRBV7-2 with TRBJ1-5; the match to TRBD1 covers 7 bases. Trimming removed 4 bases from V and 0 bases from J; junction bases left unmatched: 6. The V gene's germline CDR1 is SGHTA and CDR2 FQGNSA. The CDR3 has 16 amino acids. The CDR3 protein is CASSSGDRRSNQPQHF. In DNA, the CDR3 is TGTGCCAGCAGCTCCGGGGACAGACGTAGCAATCAGCCCCAGCATTTT.

This chain connects TRBV9 to TRBJ1-6, with 8 bases lining up with TRBD1. The CDR3 is 16 amino acids. V shed 0 bases, J shed 3 bases, and the junction held 2 bases outside the gene matches. Germline values: CDR1 SGDLS, CDR2 YYNGEE. CDR3 region: CASSVGGTGYNSPLHF. As DNA, the CDR3 is TGTGCCAGCAGCGTAGGGGGGACAGGCTATAATTCACCCCTCCACTTT.

The chain carries TRBV7-2 and TRBJ1-2; 7 positions agree with TRBD1. J was trimmed by 1 base and V by 5 bases; bases with no gene match: 10. The CDR3 is 16 amino acids. Germline V gene data show CDR1 as SGHTA and CDR2 as FQGNSA. CDR3 nucleotides: TGTGCCAGCAGCCCCGACCCCGGGACAGTTAACTATGGCTACACCTTC. It encodes CASSPDPGTVNYGYTF.

The V gene is TRBV6-2 or TRBV6-3, the J gene TRBJ1-2; 8 nucleotides agree with TRBD1. Germline CDR1 reads MNHEY; CDR2 reads SVGEGT. With 4 bases clipped from V and 7 bases from J, the junction kept 5 bases outside the gene matches. CDR3 length equals 13 residues. Here the CDR3 reads CASSFDRGVGYTF. DNA of the CDR3: TGTGCCAGCAGTTTCGACAGGGGAGTTGGCTACACCTTC.

The gene calls are TRBV15 and TRBJ2-1; tentative D call: TRBD1 (7 bases). The CDR3 runs to 16 residues. Between the trimmed V and J ends, which lost 0 bases and 3 bases, there was a span of 12 bases. Germline V gene sequence: CDR1 LNHNV, CDR2 YYDKDF (reference sequence). The CDR3 is CATSRDHQGGYNEQFF. In DNA form, the CDR3 reads TGTGCCACCAGCAGAGATCACCAGGGGGGCTACAATGAGCAGTTCTTC.